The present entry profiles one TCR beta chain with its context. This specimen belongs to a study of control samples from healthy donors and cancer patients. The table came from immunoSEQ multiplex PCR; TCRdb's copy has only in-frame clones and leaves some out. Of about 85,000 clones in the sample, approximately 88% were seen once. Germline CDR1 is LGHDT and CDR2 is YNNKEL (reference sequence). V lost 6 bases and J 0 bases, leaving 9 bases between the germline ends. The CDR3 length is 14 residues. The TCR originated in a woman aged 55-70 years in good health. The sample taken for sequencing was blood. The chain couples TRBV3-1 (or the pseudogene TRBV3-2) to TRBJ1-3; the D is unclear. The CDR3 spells CASRDSSSGNTIYF. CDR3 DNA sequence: TGTGCCAGCAGGGATTCAAGCTCTGGAAACACCATATATTTT.